This TCR beta chain was recovered during a study of type 1 and type 2 diabetes patients. Study summary: The cohort mixed type 1 diabetes, type 2 diabetes and nondiabetic donors. Magnetic bead positive selection isolated CD4+ or CD8+ T cells from PBMCs.

The germline CDR1 and CDR2 sequences are SGHTA and FQGNSA. V lost 8 bases to trimming and J lost 4 bases; unmatched junction nucleotides: 0. This CDR3 is 12 amino acids long. Study results and limitations: Age and gender were not matched between study groups, possibly biasing interpretation.

The PCR template was genomic DNA. A primer set of 30 forward and 13 reverse primers amplified the CDR3. TCRdb reanalysed the multiplex PCR reads using MiXCR and keeps one entry per CDR3 protein. Of under 300,000 distinct CDR3 sequences detected, over 45% appear once; the ten largest clones hold roughly an eighth. As regards this clonotype: Its antigen remains unknown.

Sequencing was performed on peripheral blood mononuclear cells (PBMCs). V and J are TRBV7-2 and TRBJ1-3; 9 bases are a match to TRBD1. This receptor was obtained from a man aged 18 to 29 with type 2 diabetes. The CDR3 region has the DNA TGTGCCAGCGGGACAGGGGGAAACACCATATATTTT. Translated: CASGTGGNTIYF.